This T cell receptor beta chain is from a study of cytomegalovirus exposure and HLA in healthy donors. Study-level findings and limits: A later examination showed that TCR association rates differed by HLA locus, with DRB1 most and HLA-C fewest. Relative to equally common others, HLA-associated TCR beta chains showed greater clonal expansion in a later analysis. The study put 150 or so TCR beta chains on its list as cytomegalovirus-associated. Accurate predictions that matched the HLA-A and HLA-B alleles of most subjects were reportedly made from TCR beta sequences.

The CDR3 is 14 amino acids. Germline assignment: CDR1 SGHDT and CDR2 YYEEEE. The ends were cut back, 0 bases at V and 0 bases at J, with 7 bases in the middle. Details on this clone: The antigen is undetermined.

PCR primers comprised 60 Vbeta and 13 Jbeta primers. Clones were sequenced by immunoSEQ multiplex PCR, and TCRdb holds only the in-frame ones, with some missing. The sample has 100,000 to 150,000 clones; roughly 66% are singletons. The J gene is TRBJ2-7, the V gene TRBV5-6; D gene ambiguous. The clonotype was recovered from a man in his 60s in good health and CMV-seropositive. Sequences were obtained from PBMCs. The CDR3 sequence: CASSLVVYSYEQYF. Written as DNA, the CDR3 is TGTGCCAGCAGCTTGGTTGTCTACTCCTACGAGCAGTACTTC. The whole variable domain, remainder taken from reference TRBV5-6 and TRBJ2-7, is DAGVTQSPTHLIKTRGQQVTLRCSPKSGHDTVSWYQQALGQGPQFIFQYYEEEERQRGNFPDRFSGHQFPNYSSELNVNALLLGDSALYLCASSLVVYSYEQYFGPGTRLTVT.